The entry below gives a single T cell receptor beta chain sequence along with its context. The clone's antigen remains unknown. No much larger clonotype is one base removed from it; base qualities were not supplied. The sample is drawn from a study of blood T cell repertoires in COVID-19 (TCRdb year 2020). Notes on the research overall: Collaborator samples came from the United States, Italy and Spain and covered acute and convalescent phases of COVID-19. The material from the prospective study consisted of cDNA or gDNA derived from T cells, B-cell-depleted T cells, or PBMCs. Deeply sampled blood TCRbeta repertoires from subjects exposed to, actively infected with, or recovered from COVID-19 were included in the dataset. The repertoires were released in a freely available public database meant as a resource for research on the immune response to SARS-CoV-2. The samples were drawn from two sources: the first 160 participants of the ongoing ImmuneRACE study, and 1,000 to 1,500 subjects contributed by 6 global collaborators. Nearly every sample came with metadata listing a de-identified subject ID, COVID-19 status, age in years and sex. HLA class I and class II types, where available, came from metadata supplied by the sample provider rather than from assay-based typing. The research as a whole found: How much clinical and demographic metadata was included differed by source and by participant, and the metadata was provided uncurated.

Here V drops 8 bases and J drops 1 base, and the junction holds 1 base not matched to any gene. From the cysteine up to the phenylalanine, the CDR3 has a length of 13 residues. This entry keeps only the CDR3 DNA: 39 bases, framed from base 1. CDR1 ENHRY and CDR2 SYGVKD were looked up in the germline V gene. TCRbeta CDR3 regions were amplified from genomic DNA using the immunoSEQ Assay, a bias-controlled multiplex PCR. The original methods were these. The number of nucleated cells in each sample was estimated from the amplification of reference gene primers within the assay. Sequence reads were collapsed and filtered to measure the absolute abundance of every unique TCRbeta CDR3 rearrangement. For each sample, productive Simpson clonality was calculated as the square root of Simpson's diversity index over productive rearrangements. Imported from immuneACCESS, the table was reduced by TCRdb to in-frame sequences with V and J called. These copies leave out some clones; in studies compared against another copy, an unresolved V gene accounts for under half, and the cause of the remainder is not known. V and J calls and clone size are as listed in that table; D and trimming were resolved from the DNA. The sample table records 140,000 to 150,000 clones; about 85% of these occur just once. Around 3.1% of the sample goes to the ten largest clones.

Each collaborating institution followed its own protocols to collect whole blood in K2EDTA tubes. For TCRbeta analysis, collaborators shipped samples in one of three forms: frozen whole blood, isolated PBMCs, or DNA extracted from either of those sample types. The receptor was derived from a woman aged 40 to 55 with active or convalescent COVID-19. Source material: peripheral blood. The chain links TRBV10-3 with TRBJ1-5, and TRBD1 aligns with 8 junction nucleotides. The bases are TGTGCCATCCAGGGGGCGAGCAATCAGCCCCAGCATTTT. This encodes CAIQGASNQPQHF.